A selection of T cell receptor beta chains follows, all from one sample in a study of shared clonotypes between healthy human individuals. Using immunoSEQ multiplex PCR, the repertoire was profiled, and TCRdb retains in-frame clones only, with some absent. The sample has hundreds of thousands of clones, roughly 96% seen once; the top ten hold approximately 0.12%. Sequencing input: naive CD8+ T cells sorted from blood. Source of these receptors: a woman aged 25 to 39 in good health. Both conserved end residues are part of each CDR3. D genes are given only for firm matches. Only part of the rows carry a size: once, few, many, or a class if the clone is expanded.

d_call	v_call	j_call	clone_size	cdr3_nt	cdr3_aa
.	TRBV27	TRBJ1-2	.	TGTGCCAGCACTCCCCTCGACGGGGGCGCTGTCTACACCTTC	CASTPLDGGAVYTF
.	TRBV28	TRBJ2-4	.	TGTGCCAGCAGTTACGCCCTCTTAGACTTAGCCAAAAACATTCAGTACTTC	CASSYALLDLAKNIQYF
TRBD2	TRBV28	TRBJ2-1	.	TGTGCCAGCAGCCCGGGACACCATAGCGGGAGGGCCGCCTACAATGAGCAGTTCTTC	CASSPGHHSGRAAYNEQFF
TRBD2	TRBV19	TRBJ2-7	.	TGTGCCAGTAGTGCACTAGCGGGGGAGCCGGGGCAGTACTTC	CASSALAGEPGQYF
TRBD2	TRBV30	TRBJ2-1	.	TGTGCCTGGAGTGGAGGTTCTAGCGGGATCGATGAGCAGTTCTTC	CAWSGGSSGIDEQFF
.	TRBV27	TRBJ2-1	.	TGTGCCAGCAGGGAGGGACAGACCCTATACAATGAGCAGTTCTTC	CASREGQTLYNEQFF
.	TRBV27	TRBJ1-4	.	TGTGCCAGCGGAACCCTTGGACAACGCGAAAAACTGTTTTTT	CASGTLGQREKLFF
TRBD1	TRBV4-1	TRBJ2-2	.	TGCGCCAGCAGCCAGGGACAGGGATCGAACACCGGGGAGCTGTTTTTT	CASSQGQGSNTGELFF
TRBD1	TRBV11-2	TRBJ2-2	.	TGTGCCAGCAGCTTAGGACAGGGGTACGGGGAGCTGTTTTTT	CASSLGQGYGELFF
.	TRBV11-2	TRBJ1-1	once	TGTGCCAGCAGCTTACCCATAGAGATGGGGATGAGCGCTGAAGCTTTCTTT	CASSLPIEMGMSAEAFF
TRBD1	TRBV19	TRBJ1-1	.	TGTGCCAGTACCTTTCCGGGACAGGGTACGCACACTGAAGCTTTCTTT	CASTFPGQGTHTEAFF
TRBD1	TRBV29-1	TRBJ1-2	.	TGCAGCGTAGGGGGGACAGGGGTTTATGGCTACACCTTC	CSVGGTGVYGYTF
TRBD2	TRBV27	TRBJ2-7	.	TGTGCCAGCAGCTTTGGGACTAGCCGATCCTACGAGCAGTACTTC	CASSFGTSRSYEQYF
.	TRBV5-1	TRBJ1-1	.	TGCGCCAGCAGCTTGGCAGGGGTCACTGAAGCTTTCTTT	CASSLAGVTEAFF
.	TRBV5-6	TRBJ2-1	.	TGTGCCAGCAGCTTGGACGATGAGCAGTTCTTC	CASSLDDEQFF
.	TRBV6-4	TRBJ1-2	once	TGTGCCAGCAGTGACACCCAAAGGGATGGCTACACCTTC	CASSDTQRDGYTF
TRBD1	TRBV4-1	TRBJ2-7	.	TGCGCCAGCAGCCCGACAGGGTTCGAGCAGTACTTC	CASSPTGFEQYF
.	TRBV13	TRBJ1-6	.	TGTGCCAGCAGCTTACGCGGCCGGGGGTCCTCCCTCCACTTT	CASSLRGRGSSLHF
TRBD1	TRBV4-1	TRBJ2-1	.	TGCGCCAGCAGCCCCGCGACAGGGGGCTACTACAATGAGCAGTTCTTC	CASSPATGGYYNEQFF
.	TRBV7-6	TRBJ2-7	.	TGTGCCAGCAGCCCCCCACGACAGTTTGCCTACGAGCAGTACTTC	CASSPPRQFAYEQYF
.	TRBV6-5	TRBJ1-4	once	TGTGCCAGCAGTTACTCGGGAATATCGAGTGAAAAACTGTTTTTT	CASSYSGISSEKLFF
.	TRBV28	TRBJ2-1	.	TGTGCCAGCAGTTCCAGGGTCAACAATGAGCAGTTCTTC	CASSSRVNNEQFF
TRBD2	TRBV10-2	TRBJ2-1	.	TGCGCCAGCAGTGGGCGGCGGGAGGTCTACAATGAGCAGTTCTTC	CASSGRREVYNEQFF
.	TRBV21-1	TRBJ2-2	.	TGTGCCAGCAGCAAAGGAGGACCGCTCAACACCGGGGAGCTGTTTTTT	CASSKGGPLNTGELFF
TRBD1	TRBV7-9	TRBJ2-7	.	TGTGCCAGCAGCTTAGAACCGGGACAGGGCAACTACGAGCAGTACTTC	CASSLEPGQGNYEQYF
.	TRBV7-9	TRBJ1-5	.	TGTGCCAGCAGCCCCCACCCAGGGTTCCCCAATCAGCCCCAGCATTTT	CASSPHPGFPNQPQHF